One sample yielded the 20 T cell receptor beta chains listed below, sequenced in a study (dated by TCRdb to between 2015 and 2017). Receptor amplification or capture employed 5' RACE. TCRdb records Illumina MiSeq as the sequencer. TCRdb reprocessing: public reads trimmed at Q25 with fastp, clones called with MiXCR, in-frame beta chains kept. All rows with the same CDR3 protein become a single entry with the most common DNA and genes. This sample gives more than 45,000 distinct CDR3 sequences in total; roughly 30% of them show up just once. The top ten constitute roughly 3% of the sample. Sequencing used tumor-infiltrating memory CD4+ T cells sorted from the breast tumor. The cell subset or site label corresponds to: memory CD4+ T cells, CD4+CD45RO+CD25-. Receptors were obtained from a female donor with breast cancer.

This clonotype was counted between two and nine times. The rearrangement links TRBV20-1 to TRBJ2-3; TRBD2 matches 11 bases. V trimming: 3 bases; J trimming: 1 base; junction bases outside the gene matches: 9. There are 17 residues in the CDR3. CDR1 and CDR2 from the germline V gene are DFQATT and SNEGSKA (reference sequence). The CDR3 bases are TGCAGTGCTAGTTTTCCCCTAGCGGGAGGTGGCACAGATACGCAGTATTTT. This encodes CSASFPLAGGGTDTQYF.

V gene TRBV7-2 combines with J gene TRBJ1-2; D uncertain. CDR1 and CDR2 (germline): SGHTA, FQGNSA. V was clipped by 1 base and J by 7 bases, with 19 bases between them. The CDR3 runs to 16 residues. The CDR3 DNA is TGTGCCAGCAGCTTAGTAGGTGGCGCCGCTTTAAGTGGCTACACCTTC. Its translation: CASSLVGGAALSGYTF.

The chain employs TRBV29-1 and TRBJ2-5, with a tentative D call TRBD2 (6 bases). V dropped 6 bases and J dropped 5 bases, with 19 bases sitting between them. This CDR3 has 14 amino acids. Germline V CDR1 and CDR2: SQVTM, ANQGSEA. The CDR3 reads CSVRGGDPGETQYF. CDR3 in DNA: TGCAGCGTCCGAGGAGGGGACCCGGGGGAGACCCAGTACTTC.

The genes are TRBV7-2 and TRBJ1-6, with D unresolved. In germline, CDR1 is SGHTA, CDR2 FQGNSA. V was pared by 5 bases and J by 14 bases, with 16 bases between. This CDR3 contains 13 residues. CDR3 in amino acids: CASSPGAVLTLHF. CDR3 sequence (DNA): TGTGCCAGCAGCCCGGGCGCAGTTTTGACCCTCCACTTT.

This sequence joins TRBV5-1 and TRBJ2-7, with unresolved D. V was trimmed by 0 bases and J by 0 bases, leaving 7 bases between them. This CDR3 is 14 amino acids long. The germline V gene has CDR1 SGHRS and CDR2 YFSETQ. CDR3 nucleotide sequence: TGCGCCAGCAGCTTGGAGTTAAGCTCCTACGAGCAGTACTTC. Its protein product is CASSLELSSYEQYF.

The chain carries TRBV11-2 and TRBJ2-6; unclear D gene. Germline CDR1 and CDR2: SGHAT and FQNNGV. The CDR3 is 13 amino acids. Trimming removed 3 bases from V and 9 bases from J, with 9 bases in between. The CDR3 is CASSFGDLNVLTF. The CDR3 DNA follows: TGTGCCAGCAGCTTCGGTGACCTCAACGTCCTGACTTTC.

As regards this clonotype: At one boundary the junction diverges from the germline segment, which might be a read error. The V call is TRBV10-2, the J call TRBJ2-1; D is perhaps TRBD2 (7 bases). The CDR3 has 12 residues. CDR1 is WSHSY, CDR2 SAAADI, per germline. The CDR3 spells CASSGPRGGEHF. CDR3 in DNA: TGCGCCAGCAGTGGCCCCCGAGGGGGGGAGCACTTC.

The CDR3 nucleotides read TGCGCCAGCAGCTTGGCCAGGACTAGCGGGAGTGAAGAGACCCAGTACTTC. Its protein is CASSLARTSGSEETQYF. The genes are TRBV5-1 and TRBJ2-5; 13 bases are shared with TRBD2. Per the germline V gene, CDR1 is SGHRS and CDR2 is YFSETQ. The CDR3 extends over 17 amino acids. V lost 0 bases and J lost 3; bases outside the gene matches: 5.

V gene TRBV18 combines with J gene TRBJ2-7; 8 bases are a match to TRBD1. Trimming took 4 bases from V and 5 from J; bases not matched to a gene: 10. CDR1 and CDR2 from the germline V gene are KGHSH and LQKENI. The CDR3 sequence is 15 residues long. CDR3 DNA sequence: TGTGCCAGCTCACTAATCCAGGGGGCGCTGAACGAGCAGTACTTC. Translated, it gives CASSLIQGALNEQYF.

This clonotype has a count of ten or more. The chain links TRBV7-2 to TRBJ1-2; D gene uncertain. With 1 base removed from V and 1 base from J, the gap between germline ends came to 10 bases. Germline assignment: CDR1 SGHTA and CDR2 FQGNSA. This CDR3 has 15 amino acids. The CDR3 region is CASSLVSNSNYGYTF. Here the CDR3 DNA reads TGTGCCAGCAGCTTAGTGAGCAATAGTAACTATGGCTACACCTTC.

This sequence joins TRBV29-1 and TRBJ1-1, with a weak D call TRBD1 (6 bases). The germline V gene has CDR1 SQVTM and CDR2 ANQGSEA. Trimming took 4 bases from V and 1 from J, leaving 13 bases between them. This CDR3 contains 14 residues. In DNA form, the CDR3 reads TGCAGCGTTGTTAGAAGGGACACGAACACTGAAGCTTTCTTT. Translating it yields CSVVRRDTNTEAFF.

The chain combines TRBV20-1 with TRBJ2-2; 11 nucleotides agree with TRBD1. CDR1 and CDR2 (germline): DFQATT, SNEGSKA (reference sequence). J gave up 4 bases and V 5 bases, and 6 bases lay outside the gene matches. The CDR3 loop spans 15 amino acids. This CDR3 is CSASTGTGGTGELFF. The DNA of the CDR3 is TGCAGTGCTTCTACCGGGACAGGGGGCACCGGGGAGCTGTTTTTT.

This clonotype has only a few counts. V and J are TRBV20-1 and TRBJ1-2; tentatively, D is TRBD1 (5 bases). In germline, CDR1 is DFQATT, CDR2 SNEGSKA (reference sequence). V lost 5 bases, J lost 4 bases, and 14 bases lay in between. The CDR3 spans 13 residues. CDR3 in amino acids: CSAGTVGLYGYTF. The CDR3 region has the DNA TGCAGTGCTGGGACTGTAGGTCTCTATGGCTACACCTTC.

The chain employs TRBV11-2 and TRBJ1-5; maybe TRBD1 (6 bases). The CDR3 runs to 17 residues. CDR1 is SGHAT, CDR2 FQNNGV, per germline. V shed 5 bases and J shed 6 bases, with 23 bases lying between them. The CDR3 DNA follows: TGTGCCAGCAGCCAAGGCCCGACAGGTGCGTTGAGTCAGCCCCAGCATTTT. The encoded protein is CASSQGPTGALSQPQHF.

The V and J genes are TRBV7-9 and TRBJ1-2, with D possibly matching TRBD1 (5 bases). CDR1 and CDR2 from the germline V gene are SEHNR and FQNEAQ (reference sequence). This CDR3 comprises 14 residues. The V and J ends lost 6 bases and 6 bases respectively, with 17 bases between them. The CDR3 sequence: CASSLQGWKNGYTF. In DNA form, the CDR3 reads TGTGCCAGCAGTCTGCAGGGATGGAAAAATGGCTACACCTTC.

The V and J genes are TRBV4-3 and TRBJ2-3; the D gene is possibly TRBD1 (6 bases). Germline CDR1 is LGHNA and CDR2 is YSLEER. The CDR3 length is 18 residues. V was trimmed by 0 bases and J by 8 bases, leaving 24 bases between them. CDR3 in amino acids: CASSQDLGRGGAQGTQYF. The CDR3 bases are TGCGCCAGCAGCCAAGATTTAGGCCGTGGCGGCGCACAGGGTACGCAGTATTTT.

This clonotype was detected only a few times. This chain connects TRBV4-1 to TRBJ2-3; TRBD2 matches 9 bases. The CDR3 totals 16 residues. The germline V gene encodes CDR1 MGHRA and CDR2 YSYEKL. The V and J ends lost 1 base and 6 bases, in that order; junction bases with no gene match: 8. The CDR3 DNA reads as TGCGCCAGCAGCCAAGGAAGGACTAGCGCAATCGATACGCAGTATTTT. This gives the protein CASSQGRTSAIDTQYF.

The gene calls are TRBV12-3 or TRBV12-4 and TRBJ2-1; D perhaps matches TRBD2 (5 bases). This CDR3 region has 13 residues. The V and J ends lost 8 bases and 9 bases respectively, with 17 bases between them. CDR3: CASALPIRGEQFF. CDR3 sequence (DNA): TGTGCCAGCGCGTTGCCAATCCGGGGTGAGCAGTTCTTC.

CDR3 sequence (DNA): TGCGCCAGCAGCTTGTTAAGGGGGGGTGAAGCTTTCTTT. Protein: CASSLLRGGEAFF. The rearrangement joins TRBV5-1 to TRBJ1-1, with a tentative D call TRBD1 (6 bases). V lost 1 base, J lost 7 bases, and 11 bases lay in between. Germline V lookup: CDR1 SGHRS, CDR2 YFSETQ. The CDR3 extends over 13 amino acids.

The V and J genes are TRBV6-2 or TRBV6-3 and TRBJ2-1, with 7 bases that match TRBD1. Germline loops: CDR1 MNHEY, CDR2 SVGEGT. J was trimmed by 9 bases and V by 6 bases; bases with no gene match: 8. The CDR3 loop spans 13 amino acids. In DNA, the CDR3 is TGTGCCAGCAGGCCGGGACAGACGGTTGAGCAGTTCTTC. Translation: CASRPGQTVEQFF.